The sequence of this TCR beta chain was determined in a study of shared clonotypes between healthy human individuals. Study-level background: Two women and a few men aged 18 to 49 served as donors.

Clones were read by immunoSEQ multiplex PCR, and TCRdb kept only the in-frame ones, dropping some. Of about 2,100,000 clones listed, more than 85% are singletons. The CDR3 is 13 amino acids. The V gene's germline CDR1 is MNHNS and CDR2 SASEGT. The ends were cut back, 5 bases at V and 0 bases at J, with 7 bases in the middle. Naive-designated CD8 cells lacked CD45RO, were positively enriched for CCR7, and omitted terminally differentiated effector memory CD45RA+ cells. Sequences were obtained from naive CD8+ T cells from PBMCs. This TCR was sampled from a man younger than 30 in good health. Some clones in this sample may be carry-over from other donors' samples. The chain combines TRBV6-1 with TRBJ2-5; D unclear. CDR3 DNA sequence: TGTGCCAGCAGTCGGCCGTACCAAGAGACCCAGTACTTC. Protein: CASSRPYQETQYF.